Below, one T cell receptor (beta chain) is given with its context. Its target antigen remains unknown. No clone much larger than this one lies a single base away; base qualities are absent. The source of the sample is a study of a mutant IDH1 vaccine in newly diagnosed glioma (dated by TCRdb to the early 2020s). General notes on the study: Patients were given eight vaccinations, in weeks 1, 3, 5, 7, 11, 15, 19 and 23, which matched visits V03 through V10. For exploratory analyses, 25 to 30 treated patients had longitudinal TCRB deep sequencing done wherever samples were available. Peripheral blood samples were drawn at six visits, namely V03 (baseline), V05, V07, V10, V12 and V13. Of the approximately 33 treated patients, roughly 62% were male and 37.5% were female, and the mean age was roughly 40 years. In the chemotherapy-containing groups, vaccination started alongside temozolomide cycles, whereas in patients who had radiotherapy alone it started 4-6 weeks after radiotherapy. Before enrollment, patients had received standard therapy of radiotherapy alone, temozolomide alone, or radiochemotherapy with temozolomide; most received the combination. The investigation overall reported the following: Immune responses induced by the vaccine were seen in roughly 92% of patients across multiple MHC alleles. Pseudoprogression appeared unrelated to alterations in the top peripheral T cell clonotypes detected by TCRB sequencing. The authors noted that analyses of patient blood samples could not be reproduced because of sample limitations. Availability determined which PBMC samples were chosen for TCRB deep sequencing.

The germline V gene encodes CDR1 SQVTM and CDR2 ANQGSEA. From the cysteine through the phenylalanine, the CDR3 covers 13 amino acids. Only the CDR3 region is kept as DNA, spanning 39 bases read in frame from base 1. V gives up 7 bases and J gives up 6 bases, and the segment between their germline ends measures 17 bases. Explained via the paper, the time point label denotes: week 23, last vaccination. Every vaccine dose consisted of 300 ug of a 20-mer mutant IDH1 peptide in Montanide, administered subcutaneously together with topical imiquimod. Donors had newly diagnosed WHO grade 3 or 4 IDH1-mutant astrocytomas with loss of nuclear ATRX. The samples were drawn from NOA16, a multicentre, single-arm, open-label phase I trial in Germany that tested a mutant IDH1 peptide vaccine in humans for the first time. Genomic DNA for TCRB sequencing was extracted from EDTA blood using the DNeasy Blood and Tissue Kit.

Library creation used the immunoSEQ multiplex PCR assay. Following the manufacturer's protocol, the hsTCRB Kit was used to amplify rearranged TCR beta chain sequences. TCRB libraries were sequenced on an Illumina MiSeq. As for how the authors treated the data: The kit vendor's proprietary platform handled demultiplexing, trimming and gene mapping. Here the immuneACCESS table is served through TCRdb, limited to in-frame sequences with V and J called. Missing clones are a known gap in these copies; in checked studies unresolved V genes cover under half, and the rest lacks a known reason. That table supplies the V and J calls and clone size; D and trimming were determined from the DNA. A total of about 54,000 clones appear in this sample, about four fifths of them only once. The ten largest clones represent 5% to 7.5% of the sample.

This material consisted of PBMCs, taken from a glioma patient whose treatment included an IDH1 peptide vaccine. The receptor was isolated from a middle-aged man with glioma. The chain uses TRBV29-1 and TRBJ2-3; TRBD1 could be the D gene, as 6 bases match. Here is the DNA: TGCAGCGCCCCAGGGGTAGGCAGGGATACGCAGTATTTT. Translated, this gives CSAPGVGRDTQYF.